The entry that follows covers one TCR beta chain sequence. This record comes from a study of T cell responses to AZD1222 COVID-19 vaccine. The CDR3 has 15 amino acids. The V and J ends lost 3 bases and 1 base, in that order; junction bases with no gene match: 0. The germline CDR1 and CDR2 sequences are MGHRA and YSYEKL. Measured with immunoSEQ multiplex PCR; TCRdb has only the in-frame clones, and not every one. The data contain some 58,000 clones, roughly 88% of them singletons. This chain links TRBV4-1 with TRBJ1-1, with 12 bases aligning to TRBD1. The source was peripheral blood, collected on day 0 of AZD1222 vaccination. The sequence was obtained from an adult in good health. DNA of the CDR3: TGCGCCAGCAGCCAGGGACAGGGGGCGAACACTGAAGCTTTCTTT. It yields the protein CASSQGQGANTEAFF.